Listed below are T cell receptor beta chains from one sample, sequenced in a study of T cell clones after liver transplantation. Clones were read by immunoSEQ multiplex PCR, and TCRdb kept only the in-frame ones, dropping some. Here the sample spans roughly 80,000 clones, 82% being singletons. The sample here was CD4+ T cells from blood, taken around 42 months after liver transplant. Receptors were obtained from a human patient who received a liver transplant. Some T cells may arise from the graft donor. The CDR3 runs from the conserved cysteine through the conserved F or W. The D gene is left open where the match is weak. Expanded clones get a size class; other rows say once, few or many, or leave the size out.

J,V,length,D,size,DNA,CDR3
TRBJ2-2,TRBV21-1,17,NA,NA,TGTGCCAGCAGCAGACAGGGGATAGCGGGAGTCACCGGGGAGCTGTTTTTT,CASSRQGIAGVTGELFF
TRBJ1-5,TRBV28,17,TRBD1,once,TGTGCCAGCAGGGGGAAACAGGGGAGGGCTAGCAATCAGCCCCAGCATTTT,CASRGKQGRASNQPQHF
TRBJ1-2,TRBV21-1,11,NA,NA,TGTGCCAGCGTACCCCTCTATGGCTACACCTTC,CASVPLYGYTF
TRBJ1-2,TRBV6-5,13,NA,NA,TGTGCCAGTACCGGGACGATGAGCTATGGCTACACCTTC,CASTGTMSYGYTF
TRBJ1-1,TRBV9,14,NA,NA,TGTGCCAGCAGCGTAGCTGGCAGGCCCACTGAAGCTTTCTTT,CASSVAGRPTEAFF
TRBJ2-3,TRBV2,15,NA,NA,TGTGCCAGCAGCAGGAGGGCCGGAGGCACAGATACGCAGTATTTT,CASSRRAGGTDTQYF
TRBJ1-2,TRBV5-1,15,TRBD1,NA,TGCGCCAGCAGCTTGGGCCTGGGACAGGCCTATGGCTACACCTTC,CASSLGLGQAYGYTF
TRBJ1-1,TRBV5-6,14,NA,few,TGTGCCAGCAGCTTAGGTACGGGGATGACTGAAGCTTTCTTT,CASSLGTGMTEAFF
TRBJ1-1,TRBV11-1,15,TRBD1,NA,TGTGCCAGCAGTCTTCCCGGACAGGGATTCGCTGAAGCTTTCTTT,CASSLPGQGFAEAFF
TRBJ1-2,TRBV6-1,15,TRBD1,NA,TGTGCCAGCACCCGAGAGGGGACAGGGAACTATGGCTACACCTTC,CASTREGTGNYGYTF